The 30 T cell receptor beta chains presented below share a single source sample, sequenced in a study of regulatory T cells in long-lasting Graves disease. Described time point: newly diagnosed GD, antithyroid drugs for less than 3 months. There was RNA extracted from PBMCs, and the TCR library was made from it. Library construction for TCR beta used iRepertoire HTBI primers and Arm-PCR of CDR3 regions. TCRdb recomputed calls from the multiplex PCR reads with MiXCR, one row per CDR3 protein. Of some 400,000 distinct CDR3 sequences detected, 15% appear once; the ten largest clones hold 16%. The same data also contributed to another study, on T cells in Graves' hyperthyroidism and ophthalmopathy.

Sequenced material: peripheral blood mononuclear cells (PBMCs), taken at new diagnosis, from a patient treated with antithyroid drugs. These receptors all stem from a woman in her 30s with Graves disease.

This clonotype appeared a few times. This rearrangement joins TRBV20-1 to TRBJ1-5; possible D gene TRBD1, 6 bases. The CDR3 sequence is 15 residues long. V was clipped by 4 bases and J by 6 bases, with 19 bases between them. CDR1 and CDR2 (germline): DFQATT, SNEGSKA (reference sequence). DNA of the CDR3: TGCAGTGCTATCCACCCAGGGGTTTTCGGTCAGCCCCAGCATTTT. Translation gives CSAIHPGVFGQPQHF.

J is TRBJ2-2 and V is TRBV10-1, with D tentatively TRBD2 (6 bases). This CDR3 contains 18 residues. The germline V gene has CDR1 WNHNN and CDR2 SYGVQD (reference sequence). V lost 0 bases, J lost 5 bases, and 19 bases lay in between. The CDR3 reads CASSESTTLALGTGELFF. As DNA, the CDR3 is TGCGCCAGCAGTGAGTCGACTACACTAGCTCTAGGGACCGGGGAGCTGTTTTTT.

The chain has TRBV5-4 and TRBJ1-2, with 9 bases that match TRBD1. Trimming took 2 bases from V and 0 from J; bases not matched to a gene: 8. The CDR3 runs 17 residues. The germline V gene has CDR1 SGHNT and CDR2 YYREEE (reference sequence). This chain's CDR3 is CASSFWDRVEANYGYTF. CDR3 coding DNA: TGTGCCAGCAGCTTTTGGGACAGGGTAGAAGCTAACTATGGCTACACCTTC.

This clonotype was seen repeatedly, ten times or more. The V gene is TRBV11-3, the J gene TRBJ2-2; D remains ambiguous. Trimming stripped 3 bases from V and 4 bases from J, with 6 bases between. CDR3 length equals 13 residues. The germline gives CDR1 SGHNT, CDR2 YENEEA. CDR3 coding DNA: TGTGCCAGCAGCTTTGTGACCACCGGGGAGCTGTTTTTT. Translating it yields CASSFVTTGELFF.

This sequence joins TRBV5-1 and TRBJ1-2, with TRBD1 matching over 7 bases. Germline CDR1 reads SGHRS; CDR2 reads YFSETQ. The junction had 12 bases not matched to a gene; V was cut back by 0 bases and J by 4 bases. The CDR3 consists of 17 residues. CDR3: CASSLATEYRGFYGYTF. DNA of the CDR3: TGCGCCAGCAGCTTGGCGACCGAATACAGGGGATTCTATGGCTACACCTTC.

This clonotype was recorded at least ten times. The rearrangement uses TRBV27 and TRBJ1-1, with D possibly matching TRBD1 (6 bases). CDR1 and CDR2 (germline): MNHEY, SMNVEV (reference sequence). The CDR3 loop spans 13 amino acids. The V end was cut by 4 bases, the J end by 4 bases, with 10 bases between. In nucleotides, the CDR3 is TGTGCCAGCAGTTCGGGGGCGGGCACTGAAGCTTTCTTT. Amino acids: CASSSGAGTEAFF.

This clonotype showed up just a few times. This chain links TRBV27 with TRBJ2-1, with 11 bases matching TRBD2. The CDR3 extends over 15 amino acids. Germline V lookup: CDR1 MNHEY, CDR2 SMNVEV (reference sequence). The junction had 9 bases not matched to a gene; V was cut back by 6 bases and J by 8 bases. In DNA, the CDR3 is TGTGCCAGCAGCTTAGCGGGAGGGCTGAACGATGAGCAGTTCTTC. This codes for CASSLAGGLNDEQFF.

V usage is TRBV5-1 and J usage is TRBJ2-1; D might be TRBD1 or TRBD2, each matching 5 bases. Per the germline V gene, CDR1 is SGHRS and CDR2 is YFSETQ. V lost 1 base, J lost 5 bases, and 13 bases lay in between. This CDR3 has 15 amino acids. CDR3 loop: CASSLPRTGHNEQFF. The DNA of the CDR3 is TGCGCCAGCAGCTTGCCTAGGACGGGGCACAATGAGCAGTTCTTC.

At least ten counts were recorded for this clonotype. The CDR3 DNA reads TGTGCCAGCAGTGCCTACGAGCAGTACTTC. This codes for CASSAYEQYF. The V call is TRBV6-1, the J call TRBJ2-7, with no clear D. Germline-derived CDR1 and CDR2 are MNHNS and SASEGT. The CDR3 spans 10 residues. Trimming took off 4 bases at V and 2 bases at J, with 0 bases between the two ends.

This clonotype was seen ten or more times. The chain joins TRBV29-1 to TRBJ2-2; D possibly matches TRBD1 or TRBD2 (5 bases each). Per germline, CDR1 SQVTM and CDR2 ANQGSEA. The CDR3 contains 15 residues. Trimming cost V 6 bases and J 2 bases, with 16 bases left between them. The chain's CDR3 is CSVGRDRRNTGELFF. CDR3 bases: TGCAGCGTAGGACGGGACCGCAGAAACACCGGGGAGCTGTTTTTT.

The genes are TRBV27 and TRBJ1-1; D may be TRBD1 (6 bases). Germline lookup yields CDR1 MNHEY and CDR2 SMNVEV (reference sequence). The CDR3 is made up of 13 amino acids. V gave up 4 bases and J gave up 4 bases, with 10 bases separating them. Here the CDR3 reads CASSYRESTEAFF. DNA of the CDR3: TGTGCCAGCAGTTACAGGGAGAGCACTGAAGCTTTCTTT.

This clonotype was seen at least ten times. The genes are TRBV30 and TRBJ2-1; 16 bases match TRBD2. After removal of 4 bases from V and 0 bases from J, the junction contained 6 bases not matched to a gene. Germline CDR1 and CDR2: GTSNPN and SVGIG (reference sequence). This CDR3 has 18 amino acids. The chain's CDR3 is CAWNRGLAGGPSYNEQFF. The CDR3 nucleotides read TGTGCCTGGAACAGGGGACTAGCGGGAGGGCCCTCCTACAATGAGCAGTTCTTC.

This clonotype was seen ten or more times. The gene calls are TRBV11-2 and TRBJ2-5, with D tentatively TRBD2 (5 bases). The CDR3 is 17 residues long. Germline V lookup: CDR1 SGHAT, CDR2 FQNNGV. Deletions cut 4 bases from V and 1 base from J, with 19 bases between. CDR3 amino acids: CASSSEGNGMGQETQYF. CDR3 coding DNA: TGTGCCAGCAGCTCCGAAGGGAACGGGATGGGCCAAGAGACCCAGTACTTC.

The table lists this clonotype with many counts. The V gene is TRBV27, the J gene TRBJ1-1; D ambiguous. The CDR3 is 14 amino acids. Germline V gene lookup returns CDR1 MNHEY and CDR2 SMNVEV (reference sequence). With 4 bases removed from V and 4 bases from J, the gap between germline ends came to 13 bases. This chain's CDR3 is CASSSPPRGTEAFF. DNA for the CDR3: TGTGCCAGCAGTTCCCCACCCCGGGGCACTGAAGCTTTCTTT.

There are a few counts of this clonotype. This may stem from a read error, because a much larger clone lies one nucleotide away. The rearrangement links TRBV3-1 to TRBJ1-1; D gene uncertain. The CDR3 has 13 residues. The germline CDR1 and CDR2 sequences are LGHDT and YNNKEL (reference sequence). The CDR3 DNA follows: TGTGCCAGCAGCCAAGTGGGCGGTTTTGAAGCTTCCTTT. This encodes CASSQVGGFEASF.

This clonotype was recorded many times. The chain is built from TRBV27 and TRBJ1-5; TRBD1 matches 10 bases. The CDR3 extends over 14 amino acids. Germline-derived CDR1 and CDR2 are MNHEY and SMNVEV (reference sequence). The trim removed 10 bases at V and 6 bases at J, leaving 9 bases unmatched. The CDR3, as DNA: TGTGCCACCCAGACAGGGGGCAGCGGTCAGCCCCAGCATTTT. This codes for CATQTGGSGQPQHF.

The chain employs TRBV2 and TRBJ1-4; no clear D. V dropped 5 bases and J dropped 8 bases, with 18 bases sitting between them. The CDR3 consists of 15 residues. Germline CDR1 reads SNHLY; CDR2 reads FYNNEI. The CDR3 DNA reads as TGTGCCAGCAGTTTCACCCAGGCCCTGGGGGAAAAACTGTTTTTT. Translating gives CASSFTQALGEKLFF.

CDR3 in amino acids: CASTQLGGTNTDTQYF. CDR3 DNA sequence: TGTGCCAGCACCCAATTAGGTGGGACAAACACAGATACGCAGTATTTT. This rearrangement joins TRBV12-3 or TRBV12-4 to TRBJ2-3, with D possibly TRBD1 on 6 matching bases. Trimming cost V 7 bases and J 2 bases, with 19 bases left between them. The CDR3 is 16 residues long.

This clonotype appeared many times. The CDR3 DNA sequence: TGTGCCACCAGCAACCCTCTAAGCGGGGGCCCTTTTGGAAACACCATATATTTT. It codes for CATSNPLSGGPFGNTIYF. V usage is TRBV15 and J usage is TRBJ1-3; a weak D match, TRBD1 (6 bases). Germline CDR1 is LNHNV and CDR2 is YYDKDF (reference sequence). The CDR3 runs to 18 residues. The V gene lost 4 bases and the J gene lost 3 bases, with 22 bases spanning the gap. Drawing the rest from reference TRBV15 and TRBJ1-3, the complete variable domain is DAMVIQNPRYQVTQFGKPVTLSCSQTLNHNVMYWYQQKSSQAPKLLFHYYDKDFNNEADTPDNFQSRRPNTSFCFLDIRSPGLGDTAMYLCATSNPLSGGPFGNTIYFGEGSWLTVV.

This clonotype was counted between two and nine times. The rearrangement uses TRBV24-1 and TRBJ2-3; D unclear. V shed 4 bases and J shed 9 bases, with 7 bases lying between them. Germline V gene sequence: CDR1 KGHDR, CDR2 SFDVKD. The CDR3 contains 11 residues. This chain's CDR3 is CATSDVGTQYF. CDR3 DNA sequence: TGTGCCACCAGTGACGTCGGGACGCAGTATTTT.

In its sample, this clonotype was seen a few times. The V and J genes are TRBV5-6 and TRBJ1-1; unclear D gene. V lost 4 bases and J lost 6, with 10 bases in between. The CDR3 contains 12 residues. In germline, CDR1 is SGHDT, CDR2 YYEEEE. CDR3 region: CASSRQVAEAFF. The CDR3 DNA reads as TGTGCCAGCAGCCGGCAGGTGGCTGAAGCTTTCTTT.

This clonotype appeared many times. The chain links TRBV3-1 to TRBJ1-4; no clear D. There are 16 residues in the CDR3. V was pared by 0 bases and J by 7 bases, with 15 bases between. Germline V gives CDR1 LGHDT, CDR2 YNNKEL (reference sequence). As DNA, the CDR3 is TGTGCCAGCAGCCAAGACAACCTTTTGGGTGCTGAAAAACTGTTTTTT. Its translation: CASSQDNLLGAEKLFF.

This clonotype was detected ten times or more. The CDR3 region has the DNA TGTGCCAGCAGCGTAACGGTGTACGGTACGCAGTATTTT. It yields the protein CASSVTVYGTQYF. This sequence joins TRBV9 and TRBJ2-3; D not certain. Trimming shortened V by 1 base and J by 8 bases, and 11 bases separated the two germline ends. This CDR3 has 13 amino acids. The V gene's germline CDR1 is SGDLS and CDR2 YYNGEE.

J is TRBJ2-1 and V is TRBV20-1; 11 bases map to TRBD2. CDR3 size: 16 residues. CDR1 DFQATT and CDR2 SNEGSKA come from the germline V gene (reference sequence). Trimming cost V 3 bases and J 9 bases; bases outside gene matches: 13. The CDR3 loop reads CSASVLELAGGAEQFF. The DNA of the CDR3 is TGCAGTGCTAGTGTCCTAGAGCTAGCGGGAGGAGCTGAGCAGTTCTTC.

The chain couples TRBV30 to TRBJ2-2; unclear D gene. This CDR3 spans 13 amino acids. V gave up 5 bases and J gave up 1 base, with 8 bases separating them. Germline V gives CDR1 GTSNPN, CDR2 SVGIG (reference sequence). DNA of the CDR3: TGTGCCTGGCGTTCGGGGAACACCGGGGAGCTGTTTTTT. Encoded protein: CAWRSGNTGELFF.

The chain is built from TRBV6-1 and TRBJ1-3; D is unclear. CDR3 size: 13 residues. Trimming took off 6 bases at V and 8 bases at J, with 14 bases between the two ends. Germline V gene sequence: CDR1 MNHNS, CDR2 SASEGT. As DNA, the CDR3 is TGTGCCAGCAGCCCGAAAATCTGGCACACCATATATTTT. It translates to CASSPKIWHTIYF.

The V and J genes are TRBV28 and TRBJ2-7; 16 bases match TRBD2. The J call is in doubt because the DNA end fits TRBJ2-1 better. CDR1 is MDHEN and CDR2 is SYDVKM in the germline V gene. CDR3 length: 18 residues. The CDR3, as DNA: TGTGCCAGCAGCTCCCTGGGACTAGCGGGAGGGCCGGGTTATGAGCAGTTCTTC. This gives the protein CASSSLGLAGGPGYEQFF.

V usage is TRBV28 and J usage is TRBJ2-1; a possible D gene is TRBD2 (7 bases). The germline V gene has CDR1 MDHEN and CDR2 SYDVKM. V lost 5 bases and J lost 2, with 13 bases in between. The CDR3 spans 15 residues. The CDR3 DNA is TGTGCCAGCAGTCGCGGGGGCCCCACCTACAATGAGCAGTTCTTC. Translating gives CASSRGGPTYNEQFF.

This clonotype was seen repeatedly, ten times or more. This rearrangement joins TRBV30 to TRBJ2-5; a possible D gene is TRBD2 (5 bases). The germline V and J ends were trimmed by 2 bases and 5 bases, with 21 bases remaining between them. This CDR3 region has 16 residues. Germline V lookup: CDR1 GTSNPN, CDR2 SVGIG (reference sequence). For the CDR3, the DNA is TGTGCCTGGAGTACGGGAAACGTGGCTGGAGGCGAGACCCAGTACTTC. This encodes CAWSTGNVAGGETQYF.

V usage is TRBV7-2 and J usage is TRBJ1-5; TRBD1 matches at 7 bases. V shed 6 bases and J 6 bases; nucleotides not matched to a gene: 8. CDR1 and CDR2 from the germline V gene are SGHTA and FQGNSA. The CDR3 spans 14 residues. DNA of the CDR3: TGTGCCAGCAGTGCGACAGGGTGGGCTCAGCCCCAGCATTTT. This encodes CASSATGWAQPQHF. Variable domain in full (rest from reference TRBV7-2 and TRBJ1-5): GAGVSQSPSNKVTEKGKDVELRCDPISGHTALYWYRQSLGQGLEFLIYFQGNSAPDKSGLPSDRFSAERTGGSVSTLTIQRTQQEDSAVYLCASSATGWAQPQHFGDGTRLSIL.